This T cell receptor beta chain was sequenced for a study of T cells after somatic rescue of genetic block. V shed 5 bases and J shed 4 bases, with 17 bases lying between them. This CDR3 is built from 15 residues. Per germline, CDR1 LNHDA and CDR2 SQIVND (reference sequence). The method was immunoSEQ multiplex PCR; TCRdb's version includes in-frame clones alone and lacks a portion of them. The repertoire holds 70,000 to 85,000 clones, roughly 93% seen once, with around 2.8% in the top ten. The sequence was collected from a man aged 25-45 years. The chain combines TRBV19 with TRBJ1-2; TRBD1 might be the D (5 bases). Input material: peripheral blood mononuclear cells (PBMCs). CDR3 sequence reads: CASSGRLDSVYGYTF. The CDR3 DNA is TGTGCCAGTAGTGGCCGACTCGACAGTGTCTATGGCTACACCTTC. The full variable domain, in which reference TRBV19 and TRBJ1-2 provide the parts outside the CDR3, is DGGITQSPKYLFRKEGQNVTLSCEQNLNHDAMYWYRQDPGQGLRLIYYSQIVNDFQKGDIAEGYSVSREKKESFPLTVTSAQKNPTAFYLCASSGRLDSVYGYTFGSGTRLTVV.